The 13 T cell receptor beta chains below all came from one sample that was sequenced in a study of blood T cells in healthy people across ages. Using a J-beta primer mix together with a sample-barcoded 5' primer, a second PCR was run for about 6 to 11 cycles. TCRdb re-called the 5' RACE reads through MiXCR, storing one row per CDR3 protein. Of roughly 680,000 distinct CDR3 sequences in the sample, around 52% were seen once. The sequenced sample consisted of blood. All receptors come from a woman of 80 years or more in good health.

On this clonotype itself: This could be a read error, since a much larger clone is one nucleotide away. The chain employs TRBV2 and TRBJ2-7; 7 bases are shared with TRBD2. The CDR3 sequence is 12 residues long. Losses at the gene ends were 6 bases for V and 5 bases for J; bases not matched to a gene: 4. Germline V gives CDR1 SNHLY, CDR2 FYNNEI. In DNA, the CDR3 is TGTGCCAGCAGCCATACTAGCGACGAGCAGTACTTC. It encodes CASSHTSDEQYF.

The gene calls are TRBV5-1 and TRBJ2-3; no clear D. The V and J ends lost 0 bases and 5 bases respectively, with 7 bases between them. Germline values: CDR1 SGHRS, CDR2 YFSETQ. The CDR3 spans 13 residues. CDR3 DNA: TGCGCCAGCAGCTTGGATGGGATAGATACGCAGTATTTT. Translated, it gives CASSLDGIDTQYF.

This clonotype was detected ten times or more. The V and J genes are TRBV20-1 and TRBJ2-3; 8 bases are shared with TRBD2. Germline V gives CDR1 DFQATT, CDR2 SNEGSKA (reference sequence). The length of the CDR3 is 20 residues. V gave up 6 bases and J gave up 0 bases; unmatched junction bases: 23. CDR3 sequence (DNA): TGCAGTGCCCCCTCACCTCGCGGGAGGTTGTATGGGGTTAGCACAGATACGCAGTATTTT. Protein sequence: CSAPSPRGRLYGVSTDTQYF.

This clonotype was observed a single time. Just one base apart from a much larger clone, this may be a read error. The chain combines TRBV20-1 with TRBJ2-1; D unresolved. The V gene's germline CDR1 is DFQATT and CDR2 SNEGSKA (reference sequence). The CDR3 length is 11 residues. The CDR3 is CSAQPLNEPFF. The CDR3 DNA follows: TGCAGTGCCCAACCCCTCAATGAGCCGTTCTTC.

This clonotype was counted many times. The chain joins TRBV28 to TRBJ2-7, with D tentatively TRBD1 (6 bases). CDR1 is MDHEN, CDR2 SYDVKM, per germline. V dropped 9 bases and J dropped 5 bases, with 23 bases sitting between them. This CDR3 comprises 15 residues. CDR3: CASARTAGRIDEQYF. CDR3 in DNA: TGTGCCAGTGCGCGGACAGCTGGAAGGATCGACGAGCAGTACTTC.

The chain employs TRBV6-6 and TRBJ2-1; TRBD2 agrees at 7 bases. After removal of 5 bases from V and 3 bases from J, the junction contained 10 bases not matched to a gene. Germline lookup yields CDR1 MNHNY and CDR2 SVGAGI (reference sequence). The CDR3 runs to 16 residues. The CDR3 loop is CASSPRRAGIYNEQFF. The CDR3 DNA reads TGTGCCAGCAGTCCCCGAAGAGCGGGGATCTACAATGAGCAGTTCTTC.

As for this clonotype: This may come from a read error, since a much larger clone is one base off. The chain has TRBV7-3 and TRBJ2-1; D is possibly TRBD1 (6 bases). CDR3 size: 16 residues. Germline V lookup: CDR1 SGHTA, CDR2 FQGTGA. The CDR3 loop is CANSPRGRGSYNEQFF. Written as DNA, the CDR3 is TGTGCCAACAGCCCCAGGGGTCGCGGCTCCTACAATGAGCAGTTCTTC.

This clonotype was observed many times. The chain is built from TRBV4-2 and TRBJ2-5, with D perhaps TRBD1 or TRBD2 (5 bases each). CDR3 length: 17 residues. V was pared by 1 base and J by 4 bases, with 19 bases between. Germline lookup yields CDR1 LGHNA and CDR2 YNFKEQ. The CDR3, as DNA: TGTGCCAGCAGCCAAGCCTACGGGACGGACCGTTCAGAGACCCAGTACTTC. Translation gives CASSQAYGTDRSETQYF.

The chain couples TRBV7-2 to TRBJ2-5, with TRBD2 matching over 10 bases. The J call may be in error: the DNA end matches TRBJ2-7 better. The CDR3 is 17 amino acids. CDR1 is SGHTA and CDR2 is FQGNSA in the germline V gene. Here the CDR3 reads CASSTRTSGKRMYEQYF. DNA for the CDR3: TGTGCCAGCAGCACAAGGACTAGCGGCAAAAGGATGTACGAGCAGTACTTC.

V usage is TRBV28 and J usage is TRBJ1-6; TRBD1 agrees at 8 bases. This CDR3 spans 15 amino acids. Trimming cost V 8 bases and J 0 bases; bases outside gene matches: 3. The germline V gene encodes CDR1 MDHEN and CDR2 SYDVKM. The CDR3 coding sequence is TGTGCCAGCGACAGGGGAGGCTCCTATAATTCACCCCTCCACTTT. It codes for CASDRGGSYNSPLHF.

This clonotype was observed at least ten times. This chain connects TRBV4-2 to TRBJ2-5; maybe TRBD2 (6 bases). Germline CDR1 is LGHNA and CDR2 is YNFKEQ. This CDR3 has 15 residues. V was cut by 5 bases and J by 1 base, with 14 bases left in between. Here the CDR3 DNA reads TGTGCCAGCAGCTCCGTGGCGGGGACCCAAGAGACCCAGTACTTC. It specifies CASSSVAGTQETQYF.

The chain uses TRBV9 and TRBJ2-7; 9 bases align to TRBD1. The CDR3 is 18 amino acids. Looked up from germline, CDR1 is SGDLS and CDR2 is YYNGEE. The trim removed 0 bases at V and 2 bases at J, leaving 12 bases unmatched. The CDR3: CASSVDSLGTGQTYEQYF. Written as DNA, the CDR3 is TGTGCCAGCAGCGTAGACTCCCTCGGGACAGGGCAGACCTACGAGCAGTACTTC.

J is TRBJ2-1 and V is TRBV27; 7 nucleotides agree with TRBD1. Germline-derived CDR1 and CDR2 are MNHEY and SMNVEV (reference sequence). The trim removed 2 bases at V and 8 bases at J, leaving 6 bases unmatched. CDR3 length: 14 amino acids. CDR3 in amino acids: CASSLGQARYEQFF. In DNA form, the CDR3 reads TGTGCCAGCAGTTTAGGACAGGCTCGGTATGAGCAGTTCTTC.